The 17 T cell receptor beta chains presented below share a single source sample, sequenced in a study of T cell responses to AZD1222 COVID-19 vaccine. Only in-frame clones appear in the TCRdb table, and some are missing; sequencing was by immunoSEQ multiplex PCR. The sample shows approximately 170,000 clones, 92% of them seen only once. The sample consisted of peripheral blood, taken 28 days after the second AZD1222 dose. The receptors shown here come from an adult who received the AZD1222 COVID-19 vaccine.

Here the CDR3 DNA reads TGTGCCAGCAGTTACCGCTCCCTAGGTGAGCAGTTCTTC. This encodes CASSYRSLGEQFF. This chain links TRBV6-2 or TRBV6-3 with TRBJ2-1; D gene ambiguous. The CDR3 is made up of 13 amino acids. V lost 2 bases, J lost 9 bases, and 11 bases lay in between. The germline V gene has CDR1 MNHEY and CDR2 SVGEGT.

The rearrangement joins TRBV5-1 to TRBJ1-6, with D possibly being TRBD1 (5 bases). V was cut by 0 bases and J by 8 bases, with 15 bases left in between. CDR3 length: 16 amino acids. Germline values: CDR1 SGHRS, CDR2 YFSETQ. CDR3 region: CASSLDVGPGHSPLHF. CDR3 DNA: TGCGCCAGCAGCTTGGATGTGGGGCCGGGCCATTCACCCCTCCACTTT.

The chain uses TRBV5-3 and TRBJ1-1; 7 nucleotides agree with TRBD1. TRBV5-3 is sorted into the ORF group, with uncertain function. V dropped 4 bases and J dropped 3; count of bases not matched to a gene: 6. This CDR3 spans 14 amino acids. CDR3 sequence reads: CARSRGRGDTEAFF. CDR3 DNA sequence: TGTGCCAGAAGCCGAGGCAGGGGGGACACTGAAGCTTTCTTT.

The V gene is TRBV6-5, the J gene TRBJ2-2, with a possible D match to TRBD1 (6 bases). CDR1 is MNHEY, CDR2 SVGAGI, per germline. The CDR3 covers 14 residues. V lost 7 bases to trimming and J lost 3 bases, with 12 bases between them. The CDR3 DNA reads TGTGCCAGCAATACAGGGATATACACCGGGGAGCTGTTTTTT. Translation: CASNTGIYTGELFF.

CDR3 loop: CASSQGPIIGAFF. CDR3 coding DNA: TGTGCCAGCAGCCAAGGACCTATTATAGGGGCTTTCTTT. The chain joins TRBV3-1 (or the pseudogene TRBV3-2) to TRBJ1-1; D is uncertain. The V and J ends lost 1 base and 11 bases respectively, with 14 bases between them. Germline CDR1 and CDR2: LGHDT and YNNKEL (reference sequence). CDR3 length equals 13 residues.

This chain links TRBV12-3 or TRBV12-4 with TRBJ1-5; TRBD1 matches at 8 bases. This CDR3 comprises 13 residues. V lost 4 bases, J lost 5 bases, and 1 base stayed unmatched. The CDR3 region is CASSSDRDQPQHF. CDR3 nucleotide sequence: TGTGCCAGCAGTTCGGACAGGGATCAGCCCCAGCATTTT.

CDR3 in DNA: TGTGCCAGCAGCCCCGGGGTGGGGGGAACTATAGCTTCACCCCTCCACTTT. This codes for CASSPGVGGTIASPLHF. The J gene is TRBJ1-6, the V gene TRBV7-9, with a tentative D call TRBD1 (5 bases). V lost 5 bases and J 9 bases, leaving 23 bases between the germline ends. The CDR3 extends over 17 amino acids. Germline CDR1 and CDR2: SEHNR and FQNEAQ (reference sequence).

This clone was found once. The chain joins TRBV6-5 to TRBJ2-5, with a weak D call TRBD2 (6 bases). V lost 6 bases and J 3 bases, leaving 14 bases between the germline ends. This CDR3 comprises 14 residues. Germline assignment: CDR1 MNHEY and CDR2 SVGAGI. As DNA, the CDR3 is TGTGCCAGCAGGGACTATGGAAGAGAAGAGACCCAGTACTTC. This codes for CASRDYGREETQYF.

This clone was recorded once. The chain is built from TRBV6-2 or TRBV6-3 and TRBJ1-1, with D possibly being TRBD1 (6 bases). Trimming stripped 2 bases from V and 1 base from J, with 17 bases between. The CDR3 has 17 residues. Looked up from germline, CDR1 is MNHEY and CDR2 is SVGEGT. CDR3 in DNA: TGTGCCAGCAGTTACCCAGTGTCGGGGGCCAAGAACACTGAAGCTTTCTTT. It encodes CASSYPVSGAKNTEAFF.

V and J are TRBV7-9 and TRBJ2-7; D gene ambiguous. Germline CDR1 and CDR2: SEHNR and FQNEAQ (reference sequence). The ends were cut back, 1 base at V and 0 bases at J, with 4 bases in the middle. CDR3 length equals 13 residues. CDR3 residues: CASSLDYSYEQYF. The CDR3 nucleotides are TGTGCCAGCAGCTTAGACTACTCCTACGAGCAGTACTTC.

The V gene is TRBV4-1, the J gene TRBJ1-5, with a possible D match to TRBD1 (5 bases). Between the trimmed V and J ends, which lost 1 base and 5 bases, there was a span of 18 bases. In germline, CDR1 is MGHRA, CDR2 YSYEKL. CDR3 size: 17 residues. The CDR3, as DNA: TGCGCCAGCAGCCAAGGCCTCAGTAGGGGAAAGTATCAGCCCCAGCATTTT. It is translated as CASSQGLSRGKYQPQHF.

The chain couples TRBV6-5 to TRBJ2-7; possible D gene TRBD2, 5 bases. Trimming took off 6 bases at V and 3 bases at J, with 12 bases between the two ends. This CDR3 is 13 amino acids long. Germline lookup yields CDR1 MNHEY and CDR2 SVGAGI. CDR3 DNA: TGTGCCAGCAGCTCCGGGGTTTACTACGAGCAGTACTTC. Its translation: CASSSGVYYEQYF.

This clone was counted once. CDR3 protein: CASTLQRGEGETQYF. The DNA for the CDR3 is TGTGCCAGCACCCTTCAGAGGGGGGAGGGAGAGACCCAGTACTTC. The chain has TRBV2 and TRBJ2-5; the D gene is possibly TRBD2 (7 bases). V lost 7 bases and J 4 bases, leaving 19 bases between the germline ends. The CDR3 has 15 residues. The germline V gene has CDR1 SNHLY and CDR2 FYNNEI. Using reference TRBV2 and TRBJ2-5 for the parts outside the CDR3, the full variable domain is EPEVTQTPSHQVTQMGQEVILRCVPISNHLYFYWYRQILGQKVEFLVSFYNNEISEKSEIFDDQFSVERPDGSNFTLKIRSTKLEDSAMYFCASTLQRGEGETQYFGPGTRLLVL.

The table lists this clone with a count of one. The chain has TRBV4-1 and TRBJ1-1, with D unresolved. Trimming cost V 3 bases and J 0 bases, with 14 bases left between them. Germline V gives CDR1 MGHRA, CDR2 YSYEKL. The length of the CDR3 is 16 residues. The CDR3 nucleotides read TGCGCCAGCAGCCATCGGGGTAGCGGGGTGAACACTGAAGCTTTCTTT. It is translated as CASSHRGSGVNTEAFF.

This sequence joins TRBV2 and TRBJ2-1; tentative D call: TRBD1 (6 bases). Trimming pared 8 bases from V and 2 bases from J, leaving 10 bases between. The CDR3 has 13 residues. Germline values: CDR1 SNHLY, CDR2 FYNNEI. The CDR3, as DNA: TGTGCCAGCCGTCCAGGGGCCTACAATGAGCAGTTCTTC. Translation: CASRPGAYNEQFF.

The chain joins TRBV7-9 to TRBJ2-5, with TRBD2 matching 7 bases. The germline V gene encodes CDR1 SEHNR and CDR2 FQNEAQ (reference sequence). The CDR3 is 15 amino acids. Trimming cost V 3 bases and J 0 bases; bases outside gene matches: 4. For the CDR3, the DNA is TGTGCCAGCAGCTTTCGCGGGGGAAACCAAGAGACCCAGTACTTC. This gives the protein CASSFRGGNQETQYF.

The CDR3 region has the DNA TGTGCCACCAGTGATATAACAGGGGGCCTAGGAAAACTGTTTTTT. Residues: CATSDITGGLGKLFF. The rearrangement links TRBV24-1 to TRBJ1-4, with 9 bases identical to TRBD1. CDR1 is KGHDR and CDR2 is SFDVKD in the germline V gene. V was clipped by 3 bases and J by 10 bases; unmatched bases: 8. The CDR3 is made up of 15 amino acids.